The next 21 T cell receptor beta chains were all read from a single sample in a study of blood T cell repertoires in COVID-19. Generated by immunoSEQ multiplex PCR, the TCRdb table keeps only in-frame clones and is missing some. Altogether more than 35,000 clones are present, 70% to 90% being singletons, with the ten largest covering 8.5% to 10%. What was sequenced was peripheral blood. These receptor sequences come from a human donor in a cohort sampled during active COVID-19.

The V call is TRBV7-9, the J call TRBJ2-1; 7 nucleotides align to TRBD1. The junction had 21 bases not matched to a gene; V was cut back by 5 bases and J by 8 bases. Germline-derived CDR1 and CDR2 are SEHNR and FQNEAQ (reference sequence). The CDR3 runs 18 residues. Here the CDR3 reads CASSQPGQNAPFSDEQFF. DNA of the CDR3: TGTGCCAGCAGCCAACCGGGACAGAACGCTCCGTTTTCGGATGAGCAGTTCTTC.

This clone was counted once. The chain is built from TRBV5-1 and TRBJ2-6; D might be TRBD2 (6 bases). The germline V gene has CDR1 SGHRS and CDR2 YFSETQ. The V end lost 2 bases, the J end lost 0 bases, and 9 bases lay between the germline ends. This CDR3 is 16 amino acids long. The CDR3 sequence: CASSFAGNSGANVLTF. CDR3 in DNA: TGCGCCAGCAGCTTCGCGGGGAACTCTGGGGCCAACGTCCTGACTTTC.

J is TRBJ1-6 and V is TRBV6-5; possible D gene TRBD1, 5 bases. The CDR3 sequence is 13 residues long. CDR1 and CDR2 (germline): MNHEY, SVGAGI. Between the trimmed V and J ends, which lost 7 bases and 10 bases, there was a span of 14 bases. The chain's CDR3 is CASIEGEVSPLHF. The DNA of the CDR3 is TGTGCCAGCATAGAAGGGGAGGTGTCACCCCTCCACTTT.

The CDR3 nucleotides read TGTGCCAGCAGCTTAGGGTACGGGGGGAGGACGGAAAAACTGTTTTTT. Protein: CASSLGYGGRTEKLFF. The chain couples TRBV7-2 to TRBJ1-4, with D possibly matching TRBD1 (5 bases). CDR1 and CDR2 from the germline V gene are SGHTA and FQGNSA. With 1 base removed from V and 8 bases from J, the gap between germline ends came to 17 bases. The CDR3 contains 16 residues.

J is TRBJ1-5 and V is TRBV6-5, with a tentative D call TRBD1 (5 bases). This CDR3 is built from 13 residues. V lost 7 bases to trimming and J lost 6 bases, with 13 bases between them. From germline, CDR1 is MNHEY and CDR2 SVGAGI. The CDR3 region is CASTPRVGQPQHF. The CDR3 DNA sequence: TGTGCCAGCACGCCCAGGGTCGGTCAGCCCCAGCATTTT.

This clone has just a few counts. This chain uses TRBV9 with TRBJ1-5, with TRBD1 matching 10 bases. Trimming took 4 bases from V and 5 from J; bases not matched to a gene: 3. This CDR3 has 14 amino acids. Looked up from germline, CDR1 is SGDLS and CDR2 is YYNGEE. The CDR3 nucleotides read TGTGCCAGCAGCCCCGGGACAGGGGATCAGCCCCAGCATTTT. Residues: CASSPGTGDQPQHF.

The chain is built from TRBV10-3 and TRBJ1-1; D call uncertain. Germline lookup yields CDR1 ENHRY and CDR2 SYGVKD. The CDR3 loop spans 14 amino acids. V gave up 2 bases and J gave up 3 bases, with 10 bases separating them. CDR3 bases: TGTGCCATCAGTGAGCCCGGGGTTGACACTGAAGCTTTCTTT. This codes for CAISEPGVDTEAFF.

This chain connects TRBV24-1 to TRBJ2-5, with D perhaps TRBD1 (6 bases). The germline CDR1 and CDR2 sequences are KGHDR and SFDVKD. This CDR3 has 15 amino acids. Between the trimmed V and J ends, which lost 9 bases and 2 bases, there was a span of 18 bases. The CDR3 spells CATPPRKGVQETQYF. DNA for the CDR3: TGTGCCACCCCACCTCGGAAGGGGGTTCAAGAGACCCAGTACTTC.

The rearrangement links TRBV5-3 to TRBJ1-6, with TRBD1 matching 7 bases. TRBV5-3 is sorted into the ORF group, with uncertain function. The CDR3 totals 16 residues. V shed 4 bases, J shed 0 bases, and the junction held 4 bases outside the gene matches. The CDR3 DNA is TGTGCCAGAAGCACCAGGGACAGCTCCTATAATTCACCCCTCCACTTT. As protein: CARSTRDSSYNSPLHF.

There are many counts of this clone. The chain links TRBV9 to TRBJ2-1; 10 bases match TRBD2. J was trimmed by 15 bases and V by 0 bases; bases with no gene match: 9. This CDR3 has 14 residues. In germline, CDR1 is SGDLS, CDR2 YYNGEE. The CDR3 sequence: CASSVASGGTLMFF. CDR3 nucleotides: TGTGCCAGCAGCGTAGCTAGCGGGGGTACCCTTATGTTCTTC.

The rearrangement links TRBV29-1 to TRBJ2-3; 14 nucleotides agree with TRBD2. Trimming at V came to 5 bases and at J to 4 bases, leaving 8 bases not matched to a gene. The CDR3 is 16 amino acids. The germline V gene has CDR1 SQVTM and CDR2 ANQGSEA. The CDR3 loop reads CSVLSGTSGSADTQYF. The CDR3 DNA reads TGCAGCGTTCTCTCCGGGACTAGCGGGAGTGCAGATACGCAGTATTTT.

V is TRBV5-1 and J is TRBJ2-1; possible D gene TRBD1, 6 bases. The length of the CDR3 is 15 residues. The ends were cut back, 2 bases at V and 0 bases at J, with 9 bases in the middle. CDR1 is SGHRS and CDR2 is YFSETQ in the germline V gene. CDR3: CASSLGGVSYNEQFF. CDR3 in DNA: TGCGCCAGCAGCTTAGGGGGTGTCTCCTACAATGAGCAGTTCTTC. The whole variable domain, filled in from reference TRBV5-1 and TRBJ2-1, reads KAGVTQTPRYLIKTRGQQVTLSCSPISGHRSVSWYQQTPGQGLQFLFEYFSETQRNKGNFPGRFSGRQFSNSRSEMNVSTLELGDSALYLCASSLGGVSYNEQFFGPGTRLTVL.

The chain joins TRBV4-2 to TRBJ2-7; D might be TRBD2 (5 bases). The ends were cut back, 0 bases at V and 5 bases at J, with 14 bases in the middle. In germline, CDR1 is LGHNA, CDR2 YNFKEQ. The CDR3 consists of 15 residues. The CDR3: CASSQEVRSGDEQYF. CDR3 DNA sequence: TGTGCCAGCAGCCAAGAAGTAAGGAGCGGCGACGAGCAGTACTTC.

This chain uses TRBV11-1 with TRBJ2-3; TRBD2 matches at 7 bases. The CDR3 is 16 amino acids. The trim removed 1 base at V and 2 bases at J, leaving 6 bases unmatched. CDR1 is SGHAT and CDR2 is FQDESV in the germline V gene (reference sequence). CDR3 nucleotide sequence: TGTGCCAGCAGCTTAGGAGTGGGGGGGAACACAGATACGCAGTATTTT. Translation: CASSLGVGGNTDTQYF.

The V and J genes are TRBV6-1 and TRBJ2-3, with D possibly matching TRBD2 (5 bases). Between the trimmed V and J ends, which lost 0 bases and 4 bases, there was a span of 20 bases. Germline CDR1 MNHNS, CDR2 SASEGT. The CDR3 covers 18 residues. The CDR3 DNA is TGTGCCAGCAGTGAAGCGTGGGTCTGGCTAGCTGGCCCAGATACGCAGTATTTT. This gives the protein CASSEAWVWLAGPDTQYF.

V gene TRBV30 combines with J gene TRBJ1-5; D might be TRBD1 (6 bases). Germline-derived CDR1 and CDR2 are GTSNPN and SVGIG (reference sequence). The CDR3 contains 13 residues. The V end was cut by 1 base, the J end by 4 bases, with 8 bases between. The CDR3: CAWSEGVNQPQHF. CDR3 DNA: TGTGCCTGGAGTGAGGGGGTGAATCAGCCCCAGCATTTT.

The chain couples TRBV28 to TRBJ2-1; the D is unclear. V was clipped by 2 bases and J by 6 bases, with 8 bases between them. CDR3 length equals 13 residues. The germline V gene has CDR1 MDHEN and CDR2 SYDVKM. The DNA for the CDR3 is TGTGCCAGCAGTTTAGTCGGCGGCAATGAGCAGTTCTTC. It codes for CASSLVGGNEQFF.

The J gene is TRBJ2-1, the V gene TRBV27; 10 nucleotides line up with TRBD2. The CDR3 consists of 16 residues. Germline V lookup: CDR1 MNHEY, CDR2 SMNVEV (reference sequence). V was clipped by 6 bases and J by 7 bases; unmatched bases: 12. CDR3 loop: CASRDIGAGGQNEQFF. The CDR3 region has the DNA TGTGCCAGCAGGGACATTGGAGCGGGAGGGCAGAATGAGCAGTTCTTC.

This clone was seen only a few times. This rearrangement joins TRBV7-9 to TRBJ1-2; D is perhaps TRBD1 (6 bases). Trimming cost V 5 bases and J 2 bases, with 21 bases left between them. The CDR3 totals 17 residues. Germline CDR1 reads SEHNR; CDR2 reads FQNEAQ (reference sequence). DNA for the CDR3: TGTGCCAGCAGCACCTGGACAGCAGTAAAAATGAACTATGGCTACACCTTC. Encoded protein: CASSTWTAVKMNYGYTF. Combining the CDR3 with reference TRBV7-9 and TRBJ1-2 gives the whole variable domain DTGVSQNPRHKITKRGQNVTFRCDPISEHNRLYWYRQTLGQGPEFLTYFQNEAQLEKSRLLSDRFSAERPKGSFSTLEIQRTEQGDSAMYLCASSTWTAVKMNYGYTFGSGTRLTVV.

This clone showed up just once. The chain joins TRBV15 to TRBJ1-5, with 10 bases matching TRBD1. V gave up 6 bases and J gave up 1 base; unmatched junction bases: 3. The CDR3 contains 15 residues. Germline V gene data show CDR1 as LNHNV and CDR2 as YYDKDF (reference sequence). CDR3 coding DNA: TGTGCCACCAGGACAGGGGGCTTCAGCAATCAGCCCCAGCATTTT. This translates into CATRTGGFSNQPQHF.

The rearrangement joins TRBV15 to TRBJ1-4; tentatively, D is TRBD1 (6 bases). Deletions cut 0 bases from V and 7 bases from J, with 12 bases between. The germline V gene encodes CDR1 LNHNV and CDR2 YYDKDF (reference sequence). This CDR3 has 15 amino acids. CDR3 residues: CATSRDVRGGEKLFF. The CDR3 DNA sequence: TGTGCCACCAGCAGAGACGTGAGGGGGGGTGAAAAACTGTTTTTT.